The rows below give T cell receptor beta chains drawn from one sample of a study of T cell clones after liver transplantation. Here immunoSEQ multiplex PCR was the method, and the copy in TCRdb shows in-frame clones only, minus some. The sample has about 51,000 clones, 80% to 90% seen once. The sequencing here drew on CD8+ T cells from blood, taken 12 months after liver transplant. These receptors originate from a human patient who received a liver transplant. Some T cells may be graft donor cells. Both conserved end residues are part of each CDR3. D genes are given only for firm matches. Size tells how often a clone was seen (once, few, many) or the class of an expanded clone, and some rows leave it out.

D,J,V,size,DNA,CDR3
TRBD1,TRBJ1-2,TRBV28,.,TGTGCCAGCAGCGCTGGGTTAGGGGGCGGTGGCTACACCTTC,CASSAGLGGGGYTF
TRBD2,TRBJ2-7,TRBV28,.,TGTGCCAGCAGTTTGGGGACTAGCATATACGAGCAGTACTTC,CASSLGTSIYEQYF
.,TRBJ2-1,TRBV12-5,.,TGTGCTAGTGGGGGAGCGGACCAAGATCTGAGCTCCTACAATGAGCAGTTCTTC,CASGGADQDLSSYNEQFF
TRBD2,TRBJ2-7,TRBV27,.,TGTGCCAGCAGTTTATCCCATGGGACTAGCCTACTCTACGAGCAGTACTTC,CASSLSHGTSLLYEQYF
TRBD1,TRBJ1-3,TRBV28,.,TGTGCCAGCAGAATACAGGGGGGCAGTGACACCATATATTTT,CASRIQGGSDTIYF
.,TRBJ1-5,TRBV19,.,TGTGCCAGTAGTATGATGGGGGGGCGAAGCAATCAGCCCCAGCATTTT,CASSMMGGRSNQPQHF
TRBD1,TRBJ1-2,TRBV13,.,TGTGCCAGCAGCCCCTGGACAGGGACCTTCCCCTATGGCTACACCTTC,CASSPWTGTFPYGYTF
TRBD1,TRBJ2-7,TRBV6-4,.,TGTGCCAGCAGTCTCCGACGGGGCAGGGGGAAGAAGTACGAGCAGTACTTC,CASSLRRGRGKKYEQYF
.,TRBJ2-1,TRBV7-9,.,TGTGCCAGCAGCCCTCCTAGTGATGAGCAGTTCTTC,CASSPPSDEQFF
.,TRBJ1-5,TRBV7-6,.,TGTGCCAGCAGCTTATGGGACAGCAATCAGCCCCAGCATTTT,CASSLWDSNQPQHF
.,TRBJ2-7,TRBV11-2,.,TGTGCCAGCAGCCTTCGTCCTAACCCTAGGGACGAGCAGTACTTC,CASSLRPNPRDEQYF
.,TRBJ2-7,TRBV28,few,TGTGCCAGCAGTTTCGGAGCGACCTACGAGCAGTACTTC,CASSFGATYEQYF
.,TRBJ2-7,TRBV28,.,TGTGCCAGCAGTATACCGGTCGGGGAAAGCGAGCAGTACTTC,CASSIPVGESEQYF
TRBD1,TRBJ2-1,TRBV27,once,TGTGCCAGCAGTCCTTGGACAGGGGGCAATGAGCAGTTCTTC,CASSPWTGGNEQFF
.,TRBJ1-3,TRBV27,.,TGTGCCAGCAGTCCCAACCTGCGGTCAGGCCACTCTGGAAACACCATATATTTT,CASSPNLRSGHSGNTIYF
.,TRBJ2-7,TRBV4-1,.,TGCGCCAGCAGCCAAGATAGATCGGAGCCTTACATCTCCTACGAGCAGTACTTC,CASSQDRSEPYISYEQYF
TRBD2,TRBJ2-1,TRBV9,.,TGTGCCAGCAGCGTAGGGACTAGCGGATACAATGAGCAGTTCTTC,CASSVGTSGYNEQFF
.,TRBJ2-7,TRBV5-1,.,TGTGCCAGCAGCTTGCGGGGGCCTATGTCCTACGAGCAGTACTTC,CASSLRGPMSYEQYF
TRBD1,TRBJ1-1,TRBV9,.,TGTGCCAGCAGCGGGGGGACAGGCTCTGAAGCTTTCTTT,CASSGGTGSEAFF
.,TRBJ2-1,TRBV7-9,.,TGTGCCAGCAGCTTTTTGGCGGAAGAGCAGTTCTTC,CASSFLAEEQFF
TRBD1,TRBJ2-7,TRBV27,.,TGTGCCAGCAGTGCGATCTGGACAGGGGTTTACGAGCAGTACTTC,CASSAIWTGVYEQYF
.,TRBJ1-1,TRBV27,.,TGTGCCAGCAGTTTAGTCAGGATGAACACTGAAGCTTTCTTT,CASSLVRMNTEAFF
.,TRBJ2-2,TRBV29-1,.,TGCAGCGTTGATGAGAGCACCGGGGAGCTGTTTTTT,CSVDESTGELFF
TRBD1,TRBJ1-4,TRBV4-1,.,TGCGCCAGCAGCCCGACAGGGGCAACTAATGAAAAACTGTTTTTT,CASSPTGATNEKLFF
TRBD1,TRBJ2-1,TRBV11-2,.,TGTGCCAGCAGCTTTAGTGGACAGGGGGACTACAATGAGCAGTTCTTC,CASSFSGQGDYNEQFF
TRBD2,TRBJ2-2,TRBV28,.,TGTGCCAGTTGGGCCCAGCGGGAGATCACCGGGGAGCTGTTTTTT,CASWAQREITGELFF
.,TRBJ1-5,TRBV27,.,TGTGCCAGCAGTTTATCTCCGAGCAATCAGCCCCAGCATTTT,CASSLSPSNQPQHF
TRBD1,TRBJ2-7,TRBV16,once,TGTGCCAGCAGCCCCGGCGGACAGGGACCCAGCGTCACCTACGAGCAGTACTTC,CASSPGGQGPSVTYEQYF
.,TRBJ2-6,TRBV6-5,.,TGTGCCAGCAGGTTAGGCTCTGGGGCCAACGTCCTGACTTTC,CASRLGSGANVLTF
.,TRBJ2-3,TRBV14,.,TGTGCCAGCAGCCAGTTAGGCACAGATACGCAGTATTTT,CASSQLGTDTQYF
TRBD1,TRBJ1-5,TRBV19,.,TGTGCCAGTAGTATTACCCCAGGACAGGGCGATCAGCCCCAGCATTTT,CASSITPGQGDQPQHF
TRBD1,TRBJ1-1,TRBV11-2,.,TGTGCCAGCAGCTCACACCCGGACAGGGGGAACACTGAAGCTTTCTTT,CASSSHPDRGNTEAFF
.,TRBJ2-7,TRBV6-1,few,TGTGCCAGCAGTCTAACAGGAACCTACGAGCAGTACTTC,CASSLTGTYEQYF
.,TRBJ1-1,TRBV9,.,TGTGCCAGCAGCGCGGAGGGCCGTGTGGGGTCAGGAGCTTTCTTT,CASSAEGRVGSGAFF
.,TRBJ1-1,TRBV29-1,.,TGCAGCGTTCTCTTAAACACTGAAGCTTTCTTT,CSVLLNTEAFF
.,TRBJ2-1,TRBV7-9,.,TGTGCCAGCAGCCAAGGACCGGAAGGGGAGCAGTTCTTC,CASSQGPEGEQFF
.,TRBJ2-2,TRBV9,.,TGTGCCAGCAGCGTAGTCAGCGGGAACACCGGGGAGCTGTTTTTT,CASSVVSGNTGELFF
TRBD2,TRBJ2-3,TRBV27,.,TGTGCCAGCACTTACTCTGGACTAGAGGTAGATACGCAGTATTTT,CASTYSGLEVDTQYF
TRBD2,TRBJ2-7,TRBV27,.,TGTGCCAGCAGTTGGGGTAGCGGGCCCTCCTACGAGCAGTACTTC,CASSWGSGPSYEQYF
.,TRBJ2-1,TRBV27,.,TGTGCCAGCAGTTTAGGGCGGTACAATGAGCAGTTCTTC,CASSLGRYNEQFF
.,TRBJ1-2,TRBV4-1,once,TGCGCCAGCAGCCAAGAGGGACGGGCGGGAGGTGGCTACACCTTC,CASSQEGRAGGGYTF
TRBD2,TRBJ2-3,TRBV6-1,once,TGTGCCAGCACCCTCCTGACTAGCGGGACAGATACGCAGTATTTT,CASTLLTSGTDTQYF
.,TRBJ1-2,TRBV7-9,few,TGTGCCAGCAGCTTCGGGTTGGGCTACACCTTC,CASSFGLGYTF
.,TRBJ2-1,TRBV12-5,.,TGTGCTAGTGGTTTCCCGAATGAGCAGTTCTTC,CASGFPNEQFF
TRBD2,TRBJ2-1,TRBV10-1,.,TGCGCCAGCAGTGATGGTAGCGGGAAGGTCGAGCAGTTCTTC,CASSDGSGKVEQFF
.,TRBJ1-1,TRBV9,.,TGTGCCAGCAGTACAGGCTACATGAACACTGAAGCTTTCTTT,CASSTGYMNTEAFF
.,TRBJ2-7,TRBV29-1,.,TGCAGCGTCCAGGGTATGGGCTACGAGCAGTACTTC,CSVQGMGYEQYF
.,TRBJ2-1,TRBV10-1,once,TGCGCCAGCAAGGAGACAGGATCCAATGAGCAGTTCTTC,CASKETGSNEQFF
TRBD2,TRBJ2-1,TRBV7-3,few,TGTGCCAGCAGCTTAGGCCTAGCGGACTACAATGAGCAGTTCTTC,CASSLGLADYNEQFF
.,TRBJ2-7,TRBV5-1,.,TGCGCCAGCAGCCCCGAACCCGGGGGACCCTACGAGCAGTACTTC,CASSPEPGGPYEQYF
TRBD1,TRBJ1-2,TRBV7-8,once,TGTGCCAGCACCTCCAATAGTGTGGACAGGACGAAGGGCTACACCTTC,CASTSNSVDRTKGYTF
TRBD2,TRBJ2-5,TRBV28,.,TGTGCCAGCAGTTTAGGGACAGTACTAGCGGGAGGAACGGAGACCCAGTACTTC,CASSLGTVLAGGTETQYF
.,TRBJ1-1,TRBV19,.,TGTGCCAGTAGCTTGAACACTGAAGCTTTCTTT,CASSLNTEAFF